The T cell receptor beta chain described here comes from a study of blood T cell repertoires in COVID-19. For the study at large: PBMCs, B-cell-depleted T cells, or T cells provided the cDNA or gDNA that made up the material.

In the original workflow: Nucleated cell counts were estimated from reference gene primer amplification. TCRdb's copy holds only in-frame clones and misses some; the assay was immunoSEQ multiplex PCR. The D gene and trimming were derived from the DNA, and the V and J assignments and clone size from that table. The sample has 250,000 to 300,000 clones; 80% to 90% are singletons. The sequence came from a woman in her thirties with COVID-19, enrolled during active disease. Sequencing was done on a sample of peripheral blood.

CDR3 sequence: CAITNFVNTEAFF. CDR3 DNA: TGTGCCATAACTAACTTCGTGAACACTGAAGCTTTCTTT. The chain links TRBV7-9 to TRBJ1-1, with D hard to call. CDR3 size: 13 residues. CDR1 and CDR2 from the germline V gene are SEHNR and FQNEAQ (reference sequence). Trimming shortened V by 10 bases and J by 0 bases, and 12 bases separated the two germline ends.